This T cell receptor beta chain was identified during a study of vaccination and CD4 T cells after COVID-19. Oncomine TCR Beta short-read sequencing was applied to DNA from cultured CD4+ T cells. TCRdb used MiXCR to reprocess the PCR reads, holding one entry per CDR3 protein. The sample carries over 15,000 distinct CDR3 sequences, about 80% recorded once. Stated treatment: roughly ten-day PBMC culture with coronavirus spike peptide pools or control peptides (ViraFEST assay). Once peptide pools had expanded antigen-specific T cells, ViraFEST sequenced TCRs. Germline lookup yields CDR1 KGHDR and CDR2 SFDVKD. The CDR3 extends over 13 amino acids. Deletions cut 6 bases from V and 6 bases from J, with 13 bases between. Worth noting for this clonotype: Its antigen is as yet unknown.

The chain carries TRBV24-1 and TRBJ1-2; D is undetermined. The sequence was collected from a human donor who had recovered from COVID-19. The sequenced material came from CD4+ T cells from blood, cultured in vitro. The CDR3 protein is CATSTRHSDGYTF. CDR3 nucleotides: TGTGCCACCAGTACCAGGCACTCGGATGGCTACACCTTC.